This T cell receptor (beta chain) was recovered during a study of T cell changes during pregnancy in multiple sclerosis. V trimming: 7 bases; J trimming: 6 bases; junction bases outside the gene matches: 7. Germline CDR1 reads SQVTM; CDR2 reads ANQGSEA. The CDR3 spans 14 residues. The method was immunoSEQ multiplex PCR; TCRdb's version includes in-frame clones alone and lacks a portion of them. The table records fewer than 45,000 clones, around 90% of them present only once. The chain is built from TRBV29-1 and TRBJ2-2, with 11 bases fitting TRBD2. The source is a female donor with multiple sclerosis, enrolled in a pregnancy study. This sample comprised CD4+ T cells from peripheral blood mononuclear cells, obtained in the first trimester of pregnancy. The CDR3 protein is CSGDSGRVAGELFF. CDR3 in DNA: TGCAGCGGGGATAGCGGGAGGGTAGCCGGGGAGCTGTTTTTT.